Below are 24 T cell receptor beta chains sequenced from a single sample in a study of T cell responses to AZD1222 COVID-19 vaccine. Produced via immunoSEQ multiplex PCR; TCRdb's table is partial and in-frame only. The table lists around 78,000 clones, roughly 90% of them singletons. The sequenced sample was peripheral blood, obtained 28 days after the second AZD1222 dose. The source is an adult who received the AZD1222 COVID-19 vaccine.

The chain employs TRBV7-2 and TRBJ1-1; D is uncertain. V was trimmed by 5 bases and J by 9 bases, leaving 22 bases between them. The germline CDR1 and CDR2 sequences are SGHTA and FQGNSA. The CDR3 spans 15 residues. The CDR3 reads CASSALDKGSPKAFF. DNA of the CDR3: TGTGCCAGCAGCGCCCTAGACAAGGGTAGCCCCAAAGCTTTCTTT.

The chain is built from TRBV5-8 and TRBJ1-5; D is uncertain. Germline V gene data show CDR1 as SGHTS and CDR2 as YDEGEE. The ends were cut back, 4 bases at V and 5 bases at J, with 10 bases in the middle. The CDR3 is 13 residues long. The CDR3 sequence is CASSPQYDQPQHF. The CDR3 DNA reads TGTGCCAGCAGCCCCCAGTATGATCAGCCCCAGCATTTT.

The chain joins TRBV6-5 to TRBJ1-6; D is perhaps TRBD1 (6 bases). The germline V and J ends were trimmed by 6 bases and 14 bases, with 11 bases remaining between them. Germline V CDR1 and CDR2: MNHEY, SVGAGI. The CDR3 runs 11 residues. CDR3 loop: CASRKGGALHF. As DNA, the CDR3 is TGTGCCAGCAGGAAAGGGGGGGCCCTCCACTTT.

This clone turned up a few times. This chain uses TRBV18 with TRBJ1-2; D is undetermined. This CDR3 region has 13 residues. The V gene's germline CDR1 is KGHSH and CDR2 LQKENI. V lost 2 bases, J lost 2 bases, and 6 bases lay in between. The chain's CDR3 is CASSPSENYGYTF. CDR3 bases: TGTGCCAGCTCACCATCGGAAAACTATGGCTACACCTTC.

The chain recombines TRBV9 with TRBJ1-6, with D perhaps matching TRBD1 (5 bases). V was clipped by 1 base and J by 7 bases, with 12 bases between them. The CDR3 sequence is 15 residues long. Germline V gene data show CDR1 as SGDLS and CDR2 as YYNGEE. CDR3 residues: CASSVRDGPNSPLHF. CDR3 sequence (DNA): TGTGCCAGCAGCGTACGGGACGGACCAAATTCACCCCTCCACTTT. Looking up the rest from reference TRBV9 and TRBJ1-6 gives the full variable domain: DSGVTQTPKHLITATGQRVTLRCSPRSGDLSVYWYQQSLDQGLQFLIQYYNGEERAKGNILERFSAQQFPDLHSELNLSSLELGDSALYFCASSVRDGPNSPLHFGNGTRLTVT.

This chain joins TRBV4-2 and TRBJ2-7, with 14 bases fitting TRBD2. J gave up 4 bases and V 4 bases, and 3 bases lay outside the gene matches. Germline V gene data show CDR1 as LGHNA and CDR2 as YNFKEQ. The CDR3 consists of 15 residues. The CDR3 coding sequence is TGTGCCAGCAGCCCCCGGACTAGCGGGGGGTACGAGCAGTACTTC. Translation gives CASSPRTSGGYEQYF.

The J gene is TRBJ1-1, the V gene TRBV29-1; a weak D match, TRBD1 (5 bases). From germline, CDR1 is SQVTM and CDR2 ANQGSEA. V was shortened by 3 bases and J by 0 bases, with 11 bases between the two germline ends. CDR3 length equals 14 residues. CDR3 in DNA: TGCAGCGTTGACCTGACAGAAATGAACACTGAAGCTTTCTTT. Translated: CSVDLTEMNTEAFF.

The chain's CDR3 is CASSQVMGGEQYF. In DNA, the CDR3 is TGCGCCAGCAGCCAAGTCATGGGGGGCGAGCAGTACTTC. The chain couples TRBV4-1 to TRBJ2-7; D may be TRBD2 (6 bases). Trimming cost V 1 base and J 6 bases, with 10 bases left between them. CDR1 is MGHRA, CDR2 YSYEKL, per germline. The CDR3 contains 13 residues.

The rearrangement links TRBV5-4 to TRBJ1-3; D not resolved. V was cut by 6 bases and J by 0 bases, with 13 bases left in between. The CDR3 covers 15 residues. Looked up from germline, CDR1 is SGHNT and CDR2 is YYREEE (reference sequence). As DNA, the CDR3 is TGTGCCAGCACCTCGGATCTGTTCTCTGGAAACACCATATATTTT. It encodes CASTSDLFSGNTIYF.

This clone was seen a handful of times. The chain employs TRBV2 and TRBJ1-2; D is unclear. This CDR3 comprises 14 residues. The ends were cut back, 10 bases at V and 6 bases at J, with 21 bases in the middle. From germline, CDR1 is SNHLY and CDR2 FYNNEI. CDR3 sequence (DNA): TGTGCCATCCCCCCCCGGTTGTATATGGATGGCTACACCTTC. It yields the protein CAIPPRLYMDGYTF.

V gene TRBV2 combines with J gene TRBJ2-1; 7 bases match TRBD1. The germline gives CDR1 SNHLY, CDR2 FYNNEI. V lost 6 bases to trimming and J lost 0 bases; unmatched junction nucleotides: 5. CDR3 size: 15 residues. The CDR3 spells CASSSTGSSYNEQFF. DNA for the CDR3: TGTGCCAGCAGCTCGACAGGGAGCTCCTACAATGAGCAGTTCTTC. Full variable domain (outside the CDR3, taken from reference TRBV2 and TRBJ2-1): EPEVTQTPSHQVTQMGQEVILRCVPISNHLYFYWYRQILGQKVEFLVSFYNNEISEKSEIFDDQFSVERPDGSNFTLKIRSTKLEDSAMYFCASSSTGSSYNEQFFGPGTRLTVL.

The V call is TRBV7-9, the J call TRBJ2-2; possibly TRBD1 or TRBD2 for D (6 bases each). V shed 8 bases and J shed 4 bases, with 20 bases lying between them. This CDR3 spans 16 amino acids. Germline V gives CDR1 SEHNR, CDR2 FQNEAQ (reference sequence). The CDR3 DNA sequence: TGTGCCAGCGTTAGGGGGTCTAGCGAATTCACCGGGGAGCTGTTTTTT. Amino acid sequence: CASVRGSSEFTGELFF.

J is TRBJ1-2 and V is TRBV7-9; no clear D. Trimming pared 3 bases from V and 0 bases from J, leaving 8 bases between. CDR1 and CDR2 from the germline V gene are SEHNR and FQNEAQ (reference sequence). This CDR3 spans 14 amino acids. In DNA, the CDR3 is TGTGCCAGCAGCTTGGGCCTCTCTAACTATGGCTACACCTTC. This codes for CASSLGLSNYGYTF.

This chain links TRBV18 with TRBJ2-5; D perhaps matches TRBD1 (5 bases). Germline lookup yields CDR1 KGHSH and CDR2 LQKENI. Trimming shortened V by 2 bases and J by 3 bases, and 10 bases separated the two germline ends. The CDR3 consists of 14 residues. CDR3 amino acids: CASSPRAGKETQYF. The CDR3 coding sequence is TGTGCCAGCTCACCAAGGGCAGGGAAAGAGACCCAGTACTTC.

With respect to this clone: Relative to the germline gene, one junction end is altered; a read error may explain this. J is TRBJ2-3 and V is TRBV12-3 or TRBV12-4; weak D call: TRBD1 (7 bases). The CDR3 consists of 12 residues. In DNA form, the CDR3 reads TGTGCCTGCAGGGGGGGCACAGATACGCAGTATTTT. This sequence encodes CACRGGTDTQYF.

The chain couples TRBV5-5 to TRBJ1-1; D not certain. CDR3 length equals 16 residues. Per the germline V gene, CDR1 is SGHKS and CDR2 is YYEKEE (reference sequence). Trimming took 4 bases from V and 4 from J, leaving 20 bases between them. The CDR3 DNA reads TGTGCCAGCAGCCTATTCCGGGGAGCCCTGAGCACTGAAGCTTTCTTT. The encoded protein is CASSLFRGALSTEAFF.

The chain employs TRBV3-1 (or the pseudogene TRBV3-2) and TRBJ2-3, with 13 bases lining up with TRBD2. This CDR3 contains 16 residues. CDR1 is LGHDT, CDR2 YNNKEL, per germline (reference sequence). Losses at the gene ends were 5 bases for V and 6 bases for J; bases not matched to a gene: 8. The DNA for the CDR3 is TGTGCCAGCAGCTCCACTAGCGGGGGGGCCTCGGATACGCAGTATTTT. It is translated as CASSSTSGGASDTQYF.

This CDR3 is CASRDVGYEQFF. CDR3 bases: TGTGCCAGCAGAGACGTCGGGTATGAGCAGTTCTTC. The chain recombines TRBV28 with TRBJ2-1; no clear D. Germline V CDR1 and CDR2: MDHEN, SYDVKM. The CDR3 contains 12 residues. V was cut by 6 bases and J by 8 bases, with 11 bases left in between.

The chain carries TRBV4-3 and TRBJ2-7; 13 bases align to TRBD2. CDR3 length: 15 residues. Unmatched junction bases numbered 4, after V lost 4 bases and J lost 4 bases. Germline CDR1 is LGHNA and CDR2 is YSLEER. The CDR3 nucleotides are TGCGCCAGCAGCCGAGGGACTAGCGGGGCGTACGAGCAGTACTTC. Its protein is CASSRGTSGAYEQYF.

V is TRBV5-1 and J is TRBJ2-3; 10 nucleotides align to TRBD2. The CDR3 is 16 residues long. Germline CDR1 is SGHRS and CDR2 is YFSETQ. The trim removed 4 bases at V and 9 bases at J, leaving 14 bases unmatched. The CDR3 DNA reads TGCGCCAGCAGCCTCTCCAGCGGGGGGGCCCTGGTCACGCAGTATTTT. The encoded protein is CASSLSSGGALVTQYF.

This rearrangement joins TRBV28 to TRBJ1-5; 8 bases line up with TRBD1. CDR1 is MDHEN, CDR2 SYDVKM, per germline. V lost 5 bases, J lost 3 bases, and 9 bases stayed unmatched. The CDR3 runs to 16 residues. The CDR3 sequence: CASSPPPGQDNQPQHF. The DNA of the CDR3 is TGTGCCAGCAGTCCGCCTCCGGGACAGGACAATCAGCCCCAGCATTTT.

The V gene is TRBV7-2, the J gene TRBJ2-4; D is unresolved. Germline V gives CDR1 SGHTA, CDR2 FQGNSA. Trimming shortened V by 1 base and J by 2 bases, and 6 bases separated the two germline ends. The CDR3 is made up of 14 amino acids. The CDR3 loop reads CASSLGGSKNIQYF. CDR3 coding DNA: TGTGCCAGCAGCTTAGGCGGCTCCAAAAACATTCAGTACTTC.

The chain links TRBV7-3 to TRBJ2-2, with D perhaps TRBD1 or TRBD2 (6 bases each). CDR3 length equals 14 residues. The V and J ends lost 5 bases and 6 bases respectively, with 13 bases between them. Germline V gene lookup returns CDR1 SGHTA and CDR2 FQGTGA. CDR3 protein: CASSRGGSPGELFF. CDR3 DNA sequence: TGTGCCAGCAGCCGAGGGGGGTCGCCCGGGGAGCTGTTTTTT. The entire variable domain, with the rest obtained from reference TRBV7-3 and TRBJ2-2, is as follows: GAGVSQTPSNKVTEKGKYVELRCDPISGHTALYWYRQSLGQGPEFLIYFQGTGAADDSGLPNDRFFAVRPEGSVSTLKIQRTERGDSAVYLCASSRGGSPGELFFGEGSRLTVL.

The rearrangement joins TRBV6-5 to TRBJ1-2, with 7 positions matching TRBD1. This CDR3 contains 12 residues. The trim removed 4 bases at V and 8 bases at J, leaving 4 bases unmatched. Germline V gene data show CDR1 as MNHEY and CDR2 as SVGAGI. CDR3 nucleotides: TGTGCCAGCAGTTCCGACAGGGTAGGCTACACCTTC. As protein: CASSSDRVGYTF.